The source of this T cell receptor (beta chain) is a study of CD8 T cells in ankylosing spondylitis. This clonotype has ten or more counts. Its specificity is not known. Overall study results and limits: Prior literature has documented some motif variants in synovial fluid and blood from reactive arthritis. Typical of ankylosing spondylitis blood, it appeared, was a TCR beta motif of under 10 highly homologous variants.

The TCR beta libraries were generated through quantitative 5'-RACE incorporating molecular barcodes. In TCRdb, the 5' RACE reads were re-called with MiXCR into one record per CDR3 protein. The sample contains over 150,000 distinct CDR3 sequences, about 20% of which appear only once. This clonotype originated in a male donor between 5 and 35 years old with ankylosing spondylitis or in good health (not recorded which). Source material: blood, either unsorted or a sorted T cell fraction (not recorded which).

The CDR3 loop is CASSEGQSTDTQYF. The CDR3 DNA reads TGTGCCAGCAGTGAGGGACAGAGCACAGATACGCAGTATTTT. The V and J genes are TRBV7-8 and TRBJ2-3, with TRBD1 matching 7 bases. CDR3 length: 14 residues. Trimming at V came to 6 bases and at J to 0 bases, leaving 3 bases not matched to a gene. The germline gives CDR1 SGHVS, CDR2 FQNEAQ.